This is a list of T cell receptor beta chains from one sample in a study of T and B cells in COVID-19 patients. Each CDR3 protein is one row after TCRdb ran MiXCR on the multiplex PCR reads. The table has about 22,000 distinct CDR3 sequences, under 30% seen once. The material sequenced was blood. These receptors were obtained from a human donor who had recovered from COVID-19. Both conserved end residues are part of each CDR3. The D gene is left open where the match is weak. Expanded clones get a size class; other rows say once, few or many, or leave the size out.

NA | TRBJ2-1 | TRBV5-1 | NA | 16 | TGCGCCAGCAGCTTGTGGGCAGGGACCTTCTACAATGAGCAGTTCTTC | CASSLWAGTFYNEQFF
NA | TRBJ1-4 | TRBV15 | NA | 15 | TGTGCCACCAGCAGAGACGGGTCAACTAATGAAAAACTGTTTTTT | CATSRDGSTNEKLFF
TRBD1 | TRBJ2-3 | TRBV6-6 | few | 16 | TGTGCCAGCAGTTACGCGGACAGGGGACGTGGAGATACGCAGTATTTT | CASSYADRGRGDTQYF
NA | TRBJ1-6 | TRBV19 | many | 14 | TGTGCCAGTAGGGGTACAGGAGGAGATTCACCCCTCCACTTT | CASRGTGGDSPLHF
NA | TRBJ2-7 | TRBV6-1 | once | 15 | TGTGCCAGCAGTGAAATTGCAGGGCTGACCTACGAGCAGTACTTC | CASSEIAGLTYEQYF
NA | TRBJ1-2 | TRBV6-5 | few | 12 | TGTGCCAGCAGTTACGAGGGGGGGGGCTACACCTTC | CASSYEGGGYTF
NA | TRBJ1-1 | TRBV2 | NA | 13 | TGTGCCAGCAGACCGGGGCTGAACACTGAAGCTTTCTTT | CASRPGLNTEAFF
NA | TRBJ2-7 | TRBV6-1 | few | 15 | TGTGCCAGCAGTTACTCGGGGACGTACTCCTACGAGCAGTACTTC | CASSYSGTYSYEQYF
NA | TRBJ2-3 | TRBV19 | medium-sized | 13 | TGTGCCAGTACCGTTTTGGGAGCAGATACGCAGTATTTT | CASTVLGADTQYF
NA | TRBJ2-3 | TRBV18 | medium-sized | 13 | TGTGCCAGCTCGCCGCAGGGCGCAGATACGCAGTATTTT | CASSPQGADTQYF
NA | TRBJ2-6 | TRBV27 | many | 15 | TGTGCCAGCAGTTTCTGGGGCTCTGGGGCCAACGTCCTGACTTTC | CASSFWGSGANVLTF
NA | TRBJ2-1 | TRBV19 | medium-sized | 17 | TGTGCCAGTAGTAAGGGAATAGGAGACCCGGCATACAATGAGCAGTTCTTC | CASSKGIGDPAYNEQFF
TRBD2 | TRBJ2-7 | TRBV20-1 | NA | 15 | TGCAGTGCTAGATCTAGCGGGAGTTCCACCTACGAGCAGTACTTC | CSARSSGSSTYEQYF
NA | TRBJ1-5 | TRBV6-6 | few | 15 | TGTGCCAGCACTCCTGGGCAATTGGGCAATCAGCCCCAGCATTTT | CASTPGQLGNQPQHF
NA | TRBJ1-6 | TRBV15 | NA | 14 | TGTGCCACTACAGGGTCTACCCTTAATTCACCCCTCCACTTT | CATTGSTLNSPLHF
NA | TRBJ2-5 | TRBV10-3 | NA | 15 | TGTGCCACCAGGGTGGACGGCTGGTACCAAGAGACCCAGTACTTC | CATRVDGWYQETQYF
NA | TRBJ2-3 | TRBV7-6 | few | 15 | TGTGCCAGCAGCTTAGAGCTAGCAAGCACAGATACGCAGTATTTT | CASSLELASTDTQYF
NA | TRBJ2-7 | TRBV6-5 | medium-sized | 13 | TGTGCCAGCAGGTCGTCAGGGGGGTACGAGCAGTACTTC | CASRSSGGYEQYF
NA | TRBJ2-1 | TRBV29-1 | NA | 12 | TGCAGCGTTGAACCCCAGGGCGATGAGCAGTTCTTC | CSVEPQGDEQFF